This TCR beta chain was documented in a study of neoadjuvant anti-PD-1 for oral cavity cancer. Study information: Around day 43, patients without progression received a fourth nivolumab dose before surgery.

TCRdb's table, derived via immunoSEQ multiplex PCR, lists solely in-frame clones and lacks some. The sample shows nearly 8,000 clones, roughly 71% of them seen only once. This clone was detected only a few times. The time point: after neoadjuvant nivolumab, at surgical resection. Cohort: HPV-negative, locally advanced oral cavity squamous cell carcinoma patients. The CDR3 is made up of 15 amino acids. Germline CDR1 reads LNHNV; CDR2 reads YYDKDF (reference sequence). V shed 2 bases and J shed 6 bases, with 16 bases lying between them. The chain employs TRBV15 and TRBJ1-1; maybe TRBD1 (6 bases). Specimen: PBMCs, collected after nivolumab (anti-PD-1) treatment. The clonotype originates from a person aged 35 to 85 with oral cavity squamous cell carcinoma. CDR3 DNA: TGTGCCACCAGCAGAATGGGGGCGCTTATCTCTGAAGCTTTCTTT. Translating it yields CATSRMGALISEAFF.